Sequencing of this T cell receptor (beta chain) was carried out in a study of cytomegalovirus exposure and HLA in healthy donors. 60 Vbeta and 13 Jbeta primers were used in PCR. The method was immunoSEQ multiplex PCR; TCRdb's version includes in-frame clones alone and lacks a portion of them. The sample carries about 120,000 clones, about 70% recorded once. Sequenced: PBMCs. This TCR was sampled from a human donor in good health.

The CDR3 loop reads CASSTPGHRTDTQYF. CDR3 nucleotide sequence: TGTGCCAGCAGTACGCCGGGACACCGCACAGATACGCAGTATTTT. V and J are TRBV27 and TRBJ2-3; weak D call: TRBD1 (6 bases). V dropped 5 bases and J dropped 1 base, with 13 bases sitting between them. The CDR3 is 15 residues long. The germline V gene encodes CDR1 MNHEY and CDR2 SMNVEV (reference sequence).